The present T cell receptor beta chain was sequenced within a study of Ad26.COV2.S vaccination and SARS-CoV-2 variants. On the study more broadly: Vaccine-arm donor from the placebo-controlled COV1001 Ad26.COV2.S trial.

The germline V gene encodes CDR1 SGHAT and CDR2 FQNNGV. The CDR3 has 12 residues. The V and J ends lost 1 base and 6 bases respectively, with 6 bases between them. Treatment in this sample: about 20 received Ad26.COV2.S at low or high dose, single or two shots; roughly five received placebo; per-sample allocation not given. Samples came from day 63 after the first vaccine or placebo injection. Measured with immunoSEQ multiplex PCR; TCRdb has only the in-frame clones, and not every one. The sample contains hundreds of thousands of clones, approximately 88% of which appear only once. The sample in question was peripheral blood, obtained in a trial of Ad26.COV2.S vaccine versus placebo. The TCR was taken from a person aged 18-60 years who received the Ad26.COV2.S COVID-19 vaccine or a placebo. This chain joins TRBV11-2 and TRBJ1-1; D gene ambiguous. The CDR3 reads CASSLGAAEAFF. The CDR3 bases are TGTGCCAGCAGCTTAGGGGCAGCTGAAGCTTTCTTT.